What follows describes a single TCR beta chain. The sample comes from a study of shared clonotypes between healthy human individuals. The junction had 6 bases not matched to a gene; V was cut back by 8 bases and J by 5 bases. CDR3 length: 13 amino acids. The germline gives CDR1 LNHDA, CDR2 SQIVND (reference sequence). Produced via immunoSEQ multiplex PCR; TCRdb's table is partial and in-frame only. Seen here are roughly 760,000 clones, over 65% observed once, and the top ten hold approximately 1.8%. The rearrangement joins TRBV19 to TRBJ1-2; TRBD1 matches 9 bases. The receptor was isolated from a woman in her thirties in good health. Sequenced sample: memory CD4+ T cells sorted from blood. Subset given: CD45RA-negative fraction. This chain's CDR3 is CASGAGTGYGYTF. DNA of the CDR3: TGTGCCAGTGGGGCCGGGACAGGGTATGGCTACACCTTC.